Following are 19 T cell receptor beta chains from one sample sequenced in a study of CD8 T cells in ankylosing spondylitis. One entry per CDR3 protein results from TCRdb running MiXCR on the 5' RACE reads. The sample consists of some 220,000 distinct CDR3 sequences, roughly 10% of them appearing once. The sample comprised blood, either unsorted or a sorted T cell fraction (not recorded which). The receptors were sampled from a male donor with ankylosing spondylitis or in good health (not recorded which).

This clonotype showed up many times. The V and J genes are TRBV21-1 and TRBJ1-1; the table's TRBD1 call for D was not verified on the DNA. TRBV21-1 is a documented pseudogene. There are 15 residues in the CDR3. CDR3: CASSPGQGKRTEAFF. The CDR3 nucleotides read TGTGCCAGCTCTCCGGGACAGGGAAAAAGAACTGAAGCTTTCTTT.

This clonotype occurred a few times. The chain recombines TRBV7-2 with TRBJ1-5; maybe TRBD1 (5 bases). There are 14 residues in the CDR3. From germline, CDR1 is SGHTA and CDR2 FQGNSA. V lost 2 bases and J 3 bases, leaving 8 bases between the germline ends. DNA of the CDR3: TGTGCCAGCAGCTTACTAGGGGTCAATCAGCCCCAGCATTTT. Its translation: CASSLLGVNQPQHF.

The chain employs TRBV7-2 and TRBJ2-2, with 7 bases fitting TRBD1. The ends lost 0 bases at V and 3 bases at J; junction bases unmatched: 1. The CDR3 runs 15 residues. The germline gives CDR1 SGHTA, CDR2 FQGNSA. CDR3 sequence: CASSLAGGDTGELFF. CDR3 bases: TGTGCCAGCAGCTTAGCAGGGGGCGACACCGGGGAGCTGTTTTTT.

This clonotype was detected many times. V is TRBV29-1 and J is TRBJ1-2, with D maybe TRBD1 (5 bases). Trimming removed 6 bases at V and 4 bases at J, with 9 bases between. CDR3 size: 11 residues. CDR1 and CDR2 from the germline V gene are SQVTM and ANQGSEA. The CDR3 coding sequence is TGCAGCGTCAACGGGGGCTATGGCTACACCTTC. As protein: CSVNGGYGYTF.

This clonotype was seen at least ten times. The chain is built from TRBV29-1 and TRBJ1-2; tentative D call: TRBD1 (5 bases). Germline CDR1 is SQVTM and CDR2 is ANQGSEA. Trimming shortened V by 7 bases and J by 5 bases, and 11 bases separated the two germline ends. This CDR3 is built from 11 residues. The CDR3 is CSGGGGYGYTF. The CDR3 coding sequence is TGCAGCGGTGGTGGGGGTTATGGCTACACCTTC.

The table lists this clonotype with many counts. The genes are TRBV27 and TRBJ1-3; 7 positions agree with TRBD1. This CDR3 has 18 residues. The germline gives CDR1 MNHEY, CDR2 SMNVEV (reference sequence). Germline trimming cut 0 bases from V and 3 bases from J; bases unmatched to any gene: 11. The CDR3 here is CASSLSPPQGSGGNTIYF. The DNA of the CDR3 is TGTGCCAGCAGTTTATCCCCCCCACAGGGGAGTGGTGGAAACACCATATATTTT.

This clonotype has a count of ten or more. The rearrangement uses TRBV12-3 or TRBV12-4 and TRBJ1-5, with D hard to call. With 3 bases removed from V and 7 bases from J, the gap between germline ends came to 10 bases. CDR3 length: 13 residues. CDR3 amino acids: CASSFSFGQPQHF. The DNA for the CDR3 is TGTGCCAGCAGTTTTAGCTTCGGGCAGCCCCAGCATTTT.

A note on this clonotype: A much larger clone lies a single base off, so this may be a read error. The chain uses TRBV5-6 and TRBJ2-1; 11 positions agree with TRBD2. The CDR3 is made up of 13 amino acids. CDR1 is SGHDT, CDR2 YYEEEE, per germline. DNA of the CDR3: TGTGTCAGCAGGAGACTAGCGGGGAATGAGCAGTTCTTC. Protein sequence: CVSRRLAGNEQFF.

At least ten counts were recorded for this clonotype. The chain combines TRBV7-2 with TRBJ2-7; no firm D call. Germline lookup yields CDR1 SGHTA and CDR2 FQGNSA. V shed 1 base and J shed 6 bases, with 7 bases lying between them. The CDR3 is 12 amino acids. The CDR3 DNA reads as TGTGCCAGCAGCTTAGAGGTGGGCGAGCAGTACTTC. Its protein is CASSLEVGEQYF.

The CDR3 loop reads CASSVNPAGGTFGTDTQYF. The CDR3 nucleotides read TGTGCCAGCAGCGTAAATCCGGCGGGAGGGACCTTCGGCACAGATACGCAGTATTTT. This chain links TRBV9 with TRBJ2-3; 9 nucleotides line up with TRBD2. The germline gives CDR1 SGDLS, CDR2 YYNGEE. There are 19 residues in the CDR3. The V gene end was trimmed by 1 base and the J gene end by 1 base; junction bases not matched to a gene: 13.

This clonotype was detected many times. The rearrangement uses TRBV29-1 and TRBJ2-7; perhaps D is TRBD1 or TRBD2 (5 bases each). The CDR3 consists of 12 residues. Trimming cost V 4 bases and J 6 bases, with 13 bases left between them. Per the germline V gene, CDR1 is SQVTM and CDR2 is ANQGSEA. CDR3 amino acids: CSVGEGSGEQYF. For the CDR3, the DNA is TGCAGCGTTGGAGAGGGGAGTGGCGAGCAGTACTTC.

The sample holds many counts of this clonotype. DNA of the CDR3: TGCGCCAGCAGCAGTCGACAGGGTGCCTCTGGGGCCAACGTCCTGACTTTC. This gives the protein CASSSRQGASGANVLTF. The rearrangement joins TRBV5-1 to TRBJ2-6; the match to TRBD1 covers 7 bases. The CDR3 contains 17 residues. Per the germline V gene, CDR1 is SGHRS and CDR2 is YFSETQ. V gave up 4 bases and J gave up 0 bases; unmatched junction bases: 7.

J is TRBJ1-5 and V is TRBV7-9; a weak D match, TRBD1 (5 bases). V lost 1 base to trimming and J lost 1 base, with 5 bases between them. The CDR3 sequence is 14 residues long. Germline V gene lookup returns CDR1 SEHNR and CDR2 FQNEAQ (reference sequence). In DNA form, the CDR3 reads TGTGCCAGCAGCTTAGAGGGGAGCAATCAGCCCCAGCATTTT. Translation gives CASSLEGSNQPQHF.

This clonotype came up many times. The J gene is TRBJ2-2, the V gene TRBV4-1; the D gene is possibly TRBD2 (6 bases). V shed 3 bases and J shed 3 bases, with 17 bases lying between them. The CDR3 loop spans 17 amino acids. Per germline, CDR1 MGHRA and CDR2 YSYEKL. Here the CDR3 DNA reads TGCGCCAGCAGCCACCTTATCGCAGGAGGGTACACCGGGGAGCTGTTTTTT. It yields the protein CASSHLIAGGYTGELFF.

This clonotype was picked up many times. V and J are TRBV12-3 or TRBV12-4 and TRBJ2-1; perhaps TRBD2 as D (6 bases). The length of the CDR3 is 14 residues. V dropped 5 bases and J dropped 9 bases, with 17 bases sitting between them. CDR3 coding DNA: TGTGCCAGCAGTGCGCGGGACTCCCCCCCTGAGCAGTTCTTC. It encodes CASSARDSPPEQFF.

This clonotype was detected many times. J is TRBJ2-1 and V is TRBV11-2; 8 nucleotides match TRBD1. V dropped 3 bases and J dropped 9; count of bases not matched to a gene: 13. CDR1 and CDR2 (germline): SGHAT, FQNNGV. This CDR3 contains 16 residues. DNA for the CDR3: TGTGCCAGCAGCTTCTTCGGGACAGGCGGTTCTACTGAGCAGTTCTTC. Its translation: CASSFFGTGGSTEQFF.

This clonotype was seen at least ten times. The gene calls are TRBV6-1 and TRBJ2-2; D is possibly TRBD2 (5 bases). This CDR3 comprises 15 residues. Germline V gene sequence: CDR1 MNHNS, CDR2 SASEGT. Trimming stripped 6 bases from V and 3 bases from J, with 14 bases between. Here the CDR3 reads CASSLDGLHTGELFF. The CDR3 DNA sequence: TGTGCCAGCAGCTTGGACGGACTCCACACCGGGGAGCTGTTTTTT.

V and J are TRBV6-1 and TRBJ1-1, with D perhaps matching TRBD1 (5 bases). The germline CDR1 and CDR2 sequences are MNHNS and SASEGT. Trimming removed 2 bases from V and 5 bases from J, with 15 bases in between. This CDR3 spans 15 amino acids. The CDR3 DNA reads as TGTGCCAGCAGTGAAAGCAGGGTTCATTGGACTGAAGCTTTCTTT. This codes for CASSESRVHWTEAFF.

This clonotype has at least ten counts. The CDR3 DNA reads as TGTGCCACCAGCATCTTAACCCGGGGACAGGAGGAAGAAAAACTGTTTTTT. Its translation is CATSILTRGQEEEKLFF. The chain couples TRBV15 to TRBJ1-4; 8 positions match TRBD1. Germline V lookup: CDR1 LNHNV, CDR2 YYDKDF (reference sequence). Germline trimming cut 4 bases from V and 8 bases from J; bases unmatched to any gene: 15. The CDR3 has 17 amino acids.